One sample yielded the 22 T cell receptor beta chains listed below, sequenced in a study of lymphopenia after photon versus proton radiotherapy. This table comes from immunoSEQ multiplex PCR, and its TCRdb copy is limited to in-frame clones, with some not included. The sample yields fewer than 25,000 clones, 84% seen once. The sequenced sample was peripheral blood, obtained from a patient treated with photon-based radiotherapy. The receptors originated from a man aged 40-50 years with gastric cancer.

This chain uses TRBV5-4 with TRBJ2-2; the D is unclear. The CDR3 totals 15 residues. CDR1 SGHNT and CDR2 YYREEE come from the germline V gene (reference sequence). Trimming pared 3 bases from V and 0 bases from J, leaving 9 bases between. CDR3 residues: CASSSATANTGELFF. CDR3 sequence (DNA): TGTGCCAGCAGCTCCGCAACAGCGAACACCGGGGAGCTGTTTTTT.

This chain uses TRBV7-3 with TRBJ2-1; TRBD1 matches at 8 bases. J gave up 6 bases and V 5 bases, and 3 bases lay outside the gene matches. Germline V gives CDR1 SGHTA, CDR2 FQGTGA. The CDR3 runs 13 residues. The CDR3 here is CASSPTGGNEQFF. The DNA for the CDR3 is TGTGCCAGCAGCCCCACAGGGGGCAATGAGCAGTTCTTC.

This chain links TRBV7-2 with TRBJ1-6; tentatively, D is TRBD1 (5 bases). Germline V gives CDR1 SGHTA, CDR2 FQGNSA. This CDR3 contains 14 residues. Trimming took 0 bases from V and 10 from J, leaving 10 bases between them. The CDR3 DNA reads TGTGCCAGCAGCTTAGCGGCAGGGAACTCACCCCTCCACTTT. Protein product: CASSLAAGNSPLHF.

The rearrangement links TRBV5-6 to TRBJ2-7; a weak D match, TRBD2 (6 bases). Trimming cost V 0 bases and J 7 bases, with 20 bases left between them. The CDR3 is 16 residues long. Germline CDR1 reads SGHDT; CDR2 reads YYEEEE. The CDR3 loop is CASSLGPGGGAREQYF. As DNA, the CDR3 is TGTGCCAGCAGCTTGGGGCCGGGTGGAGGGGCTAGGGAGCAGTACTTC.

DNA for the CDR3: TGTGCCACCAGCAGAGATCCCAGCGGGGGACGAGATACGCAGTATTTT. Its protein product is CATSRDPSGGRDTQYF. V is TRBV15 and J is TRBJ2-3; 8 nucleotides agree with TRBD2. The CDR3 totals 16 residues. From germline, CDR1 is LNHNV and CDR2 YYDKDF (reference sequence). The junction had 7 bases not matched to a gene; V was cut back by 0 bases and J by 5 bases.

This chain links TRBV18 with TRBJ1-1; 7 bases match TRBD1. Germline loops: CDR1 KGHSH, CDR2 LQKENI. Losses at the gene ends were 6 bases for V and 7 bases for J; bases not matched to a gene: 2. The CDR3 contains 11 residues. CDR3 sequence: CASSRDSEAFF. CDR3 sequence (DNA): TGTGCCAGCTCGCGGGACAGTGAAGCTTTCTTT.

The chain uses TRBV6-6 and TRBJ2-7, with D tentatively TRBD2 (7 bases). In germline, CDR1 is MNHNY, CDR2 SVGAGI (reference sequence). Trimming took off 5 bases at V and 0 bases at J, with 14 bases between the two ends. This CDR3 is 15 amino acids long. The CDR3 loop is CASSDGGGPSYEQYF. In DNA, the CDR3 is TGTGCCAGCAGTGACGGCGGGGGCCCCTCCTACGAGCAGTACTTC.

As DNA, the CDR3 is TGTGCCAGCAGTGTGACGGGAAACTATGGCTACACCTTC. It encodes CASSVTGNYGYTF. The rearrangement uses TRBV28 and TRBJ1-2; unclear D gene. Per germline, CDR1 MDHEN and CDR2 SYDVKM. Trimming left V 5 bases short and J 2 bases short, with 9 bases between. The CDR3 spans 13 residues.

The genes are TRBV6-5 and TRBJ2-3; D may be TRBD2 (5 bases). V was cut by 7 bases and J by 0 bases, with 8 bases left in between. This CDR3 has 13 residues. The V gene's germline CDR1 is MNHEY and CDR2 SVGAGI. The DNA of the CDR3 is TGTGCCAGCAAGGCGGGTAGCACAGATACGCAGTATTTT. Protein sequence: CASKAGSTDTQYF.

This clone was counted between two and nine times. V usage is TRBV10-2 and J usage is TRBJ1-5, with D tentatively TRBD1 (5 bases). CDR1 is WSHSY and CDR2 is SAAADI in the germline V gene. This CDR3 contains 15 residues. V gave up 3 bases and J gave up 0 bases, with 9 bases separating them. CDR3 in amino acids: CASSEGQYSNQPQHF. In DNA, the CDR3 is TGCGCCAGCAGTGAAGGACAATATAGCAATCAGCCCCAGCATTTT.

V is TRBV7-9 and J is TRBJ1-6; D is perhaps TRBD1 (5 bases). Germline V gives CDR1 SEHNR, CDR2 FQNEAQ (reference sequence). The CDR3 spans 15 residues. Trimming took off 1 base at V and 8 bases at J, with 12 bases between the two ends. CDR3 coding DNA: TGTGCCAGCAGCTTAGGGGCCAGGGACCATTCACCCCTCCACTTT. As protein: CASSLGARDHSPLHF.

The rearrangement links TRBV7-2 to TRBJ1-6; no definite D call. From germline, CDR1 is SGHTA and CDR2 FQGNSA. The CDR3 contains 17 residues. V was pared by 1 base and J by 0 bases, with 10 bases between. The CDR3: CASSLVGLTSYNSPLHF. CDR3 DNA: TGTGCCAGCAGCTTAGTCGGACTGACCTCCTATAATTCACCCCTCCACTTT. Variable domain in full (rest from reference TRBV7-2 and TRBJ1-6): GAGVSQSPSNKVTEKGKDVELRCDPISGHTALYWYRQSLGQGLEFLIYFQGNSAPDKSGLPSDRFSAERTGGSVSTLTIQRTQQEDSAVYLCASSLVGLTSYNSPLHFGNGTRLTVT.

The gene calls are TRBV19 and TRBJ1-5, with 7 bases aligning to TRBD1. CDR3 length: 15 residues. In germline, CDR1 is LNHDA, CDR2 SQIVND (reference sequence). V was clipped by 3 bases and J by 4 bases; unmatched bases: 6. This chain's CDR3 is CASSIVQGGNQPQHF. As DNA, the CDR3 is TGTGCCAGTAGTATTGTCCAGGGGGGGAATCAGCCCCAGCATTTT.

The J gene is TRBJ1-3, the V gene TRBV6-1; D possibly corresponds to TRBD1 (5 bases). V lost 6 bases, J lost 0 bases, and 15 bases lay in between. Germline CDR1 is MNHNS and CDR2 is SASEGT. CDR3 size: 16 residues. In DNA, the CDR3 is TGTGCCAGCAGGGAAACAGGAGATTTCTCTGGAAACACCATATATTTT. Translated, it gives CASRETGDFSGNTIYF.

The J gene is TRBJ1-5, the V gene TRBV19; a weak D match, TRBD1 (6 bases). Trimming took off 7 bases at V and 4 bases at J, with 20 bases between the two ends. Germline V CDR1 and CDR2: LNHDA, SQIVND (reference sequence). The CDR3 has 16 amino acids. CDR3 amino acids: CASKRNGGTGNQPQHF. CDR3 sequence (DNA): TGTGCCAGTAAAAGGAATGGGGGAACAGGGAATCAGCCCCAGCATTTT.

This clone was seen only once. The chain links TRBV19 to TRBJ2-7; tentative D call: TRBD2 (6 bases). Germline V gene lookup returns CDR1 LNHDA and CDR2 SQIVND (reference sequence). The CDR3 is 13 residues long. The V and J ends lost 1 base and 3 bases respectively, with 7 bases between them. For the CDR3, the DNA is TGTGCCAGTAGTATAGGGGGAGGCTACGAGCAGTACTTC. This codes for CASSIGGGYEQYF.

This clone was observed a single time. The chain carries TRBV11-2 and TRBJ2-7; a possible D gene is TRBD1 (5 bases). The germline CDR1 and CDR2 sequences are SGHAT and FQNNGV. The CDR3 sequence is 13 residues long. The ends were cut back, 4 bases at V and 3 bases at J, with 10 bases in the middle. DNA of the CDR3: TGTGCCAGCAGCTACAGGTCGCGCTACGAGCAGTACTTC. Translation: CASSYRSRYEQYF.

V usage is TRBV7-2 and J usage is TRBJ1-5; 9 bases agree with TRBD1. V was clipped by 5 bases and J by 1 base; unmatched bases: 3. CDR1 and CDR2 (germline): SGHTA, FQGNSA. This CDR3 region has 15 residues. The CDR3 loop reads CASSADRGSNQPQHF. CDR3 nucleotides: TGTGCCAGCAGCGCCGACAGGGGGAGCAATCAGCCCCAGCATTTT.

The chain is built from TRBV5-1 and TRBJ2-7; 8 bases are a match to TRBD2. J lost 4 bases, V lost 1 base, and 4 bases had no gene match. The V gene's germline CDR1 is SGHRS and CDR2 YFSETQ. This CDR3 spans 14 amino acids. CDR3 residues: CASSLRVAGYEQYF. The CDR3 DNA is TGCGCCAGCAGCTTGAGGGTAGCGGGGTACGAGCAGTACTTC.

This clone was counted once. The chain has TRBV4-3 and TRBJ1-1; D not certain. The CDR3 totals 15 residues. V was shortened by 0 bases and J by 1 base, with 9 bases between the two germline ends. Germline V gives CDR1 LGHNA, CDR2 YSLEER. The CDR3, as DNA: TGCGCCAGCAGCCAAGATCGGCGACGGAACACTGAAGCTTTCTTT. It is translated as CASSQDRRRNTEAFF.

This clone was seen only once. The V gene is TRBV7-8, the J gene TRBJ1-1; possibly TRBD1 for D (6 bases). Trimming took 2 bases from V and 11 from J, leaving 12 bases between them. CDR3 size: 12 residues. Germline values: CDR1 SGHVS, CDR2 FQNEAQ. The chain's CDR3 is CASSLMTGWAFF. The CDR3 bases are TGTGCCAGCAGCTTAATGACAGGATGGGCTTTCTTT.

The V call is TRBV18, the J call TRBJ2-1; D is undetermined. CDR3 length: 17 residues. Trimming removed 3 bases from V and 6 bases from J, with 21 bases in between. Germline CDR1 is KGHSH and CDR2 is LQKENI. The CDR3 sequence: CASSPLLSVPVGNEQFF. CDR3 sequence (DNA): TGTGCCAGCTCACCCCTACTCTCCGTCCCGGTGGGCAATGAGCAGTTCTTC.